This T cell receptor beta chain was sequenced for a study of T cells in Graves' hyperthyroidism and ophthalmopathy. The germline CDR1 and CDR2 sequences are SQVTM and ANQGSEA. V was trimmed by 6 bases and J by 5 bases, leaving 16 bases between them. CDR3 length equals 13 residues. The source material, RNA transcripts, was used to amplify TCR beta CDR3 regions. Researchers ran a first-round RT-PCR on the TCR CDR3 using the HTBI primer set. TCRdb passed the multiplex PCR reads through MiXCR, listing each CDR3 protein once. Here the sample spans roughly 550,000 distinct CDR3 sequences, 15% to 20% being singletons. This clonotype was counted a few times.

The clonotype comes from a woman in her thirties with Graves' ophthalmopathy. The sample consisted of blood. The rearrangement uses TRBV29-1 and TRBJ1-1, with D possibly being TRBD1 (6 bases). In DNA form, the CDR3 reads TGCAGCGTCTACGGGGGCCCAGAGACTGAAGCTTTCTTT. It is translated as CSVYGGPETEAFF.